The sequence of this TCR beta chain was determined in a study of shared clonotypes between healthy human individuals. Clones were sequenced by immunoSEQ multiplex PCR, and TCRdb holds only the in-frame ones, with some missing. The sample lists about 640,000 clones; approximately 75% were seen once. Sequences were obtained from memory CD4+ T cells sorted from blood. Stated subset: CD45RA-negative fraction. This receptor was identified in a woman aged 25 to 45 in good health.

CDR3 coding DNA: TGCGCCAGCAGCCTCCTCCCCGATACTAGCGGGAGGTCCTCCTACGAGCAGTACTTC. Translating gives CASSLLPDTSGRSSYEQYF. J is TRBJ2-7 and V is TRBV5-1, with 12 bases matching TRBD2. Germline V CDR1 and CDR2: SGHRS, YFSETQ. V trimming: 4 bases; J trimming: 0 bases; junction bases outside the gene matches: 14. The CDR3 has 19 amino acids. The whole variable domain, filled in from reference TRBV5-1 and TRBJ2-7, reads KAGVTQTPRYLIKTRGQQVTLSCSPISGHRSVSWYQQTPGQGLQFLFEYFSETQRNKGNFPGRFSGRQFSNSRSEMNVSTLELGDSALYLCASSLLPDTSGRSSYEQYFGPGTRLTVT.